This TCR beta chain is from a study of beta chain features in type 1 diabetes. Study-level findings and limits: Lower insertion and higher deletion counts appeared at VDJ junctions in type 1 diabetes patients. Moderately but significantly shorter TCRB CDR3s were found in Type 1 diabetes patients in all four CD4+ subsets.

To note about this clone: Its cognate antigen is unknown.

Staining for CD45RO/CCR7/CD25/CD127/CD95/CD27 allowed sorting of CD4+ naive, central memory, regulatory and stem cell-like memory cells. The study reverse transcribed the entire isolated RNA, so it sequenced expressed TCRB transcripts. This table comes from immunoSEQ multiplex PCR, and its TCRdb copy is limited to in-frame clones, with some not included. The profile shows almost 350,000 clones, about a tenth of them singletons. The TCR comes from a man aged 30 to 39 with type 1 diabetes. Material for sequencing was central memory CD4+ T cells from blood.

The CDR3 here is CASSPQTGTDTQYF. CDR3 coding DNA: TGTGCCAGCTCACCACAAACAGGGACAGATACGCAGTATTTT. This chain uses TRBV18 with TRBJ2-3, with D tentatively TRBD1 (6 bases). There are 14 residues in the CDR3. Trimming took 1 base from V and 3 from J, leaving 8 bases between them. Germline CDR1 KGHSH, CDR2 LQKENI. Filled out from reference TRBV18 and TRBJ2-3, the complete variable domain reads NAGVMQNPRHLVRRRGQEARLRCSPMKGHSHVYWYRQLPEEGLKFMVYLQKENIIDESGMPKERFSAEFPKEGPSILRIQQVVRGDSAAYFCASSPQTGTDTQYFGPGTRLTVL.